What follows describes a single TCR beta chain. Its cognate antigen is unknown. This CDR3 has 15 amino acids. Trimming stripped 1 base from V and 6 bases from J, with 17 bases between. Germline V gene data show CDR1 as GTSNPN and CDR2 as SVGIG (reference sequence). The treatment was: oral pan-JAK inhibitor, 5-10 mg twice daily. Investigators isolated RNA and reverse transcribed it into cDNA to act as the sequencing template. Data came from immunoSEQ multiplex PCR; TCRdb stores just in-frame clones and leaves some out. The sample shows roughly 200,000 clones, 53% of them seen only once. The data stem from a study of CD8+ T cells in alopecia areata. Study background: The drug, oral tofacitinib, was given to treated patients at 5 to 10 mg twice daily. It was 6 to 18 months of tofacitinib, and then there were 6 months off drug. General study findings and limits: Sequenced scalp T cells also include alphabeta T cells resident in normal skin.

The V gene is TRBV30, the J gene TRBJ2-3, with D possibly being TRBD2 (6 bases). The TCR sequence derives from a human donor with alopecia areata. The sample was CD8+ T cells sorted from blood, taken at week 24, from a patient treated with tofacitinib. CDR3 nucleotides: TGTGCCTGGAGTGGGGGGACTGCCCCCGGGGATACGCAGTATTTT. Protein product: CAWSGGTAPGDTQYF.